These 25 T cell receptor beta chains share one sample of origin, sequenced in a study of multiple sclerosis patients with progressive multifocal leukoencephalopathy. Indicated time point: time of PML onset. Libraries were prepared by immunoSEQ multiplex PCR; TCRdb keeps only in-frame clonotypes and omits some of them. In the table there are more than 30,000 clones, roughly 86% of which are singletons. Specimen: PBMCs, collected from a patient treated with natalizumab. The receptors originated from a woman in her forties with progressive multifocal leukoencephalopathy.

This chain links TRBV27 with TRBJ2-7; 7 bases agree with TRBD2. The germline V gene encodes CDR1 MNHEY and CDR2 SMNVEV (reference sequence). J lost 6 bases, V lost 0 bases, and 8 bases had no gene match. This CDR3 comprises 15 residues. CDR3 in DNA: TGTGCCAGCAGTTTATCACTAGCGCCCCGAGTCGAGCAGTACTTC. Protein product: CASSLSLAPRVEQYF.

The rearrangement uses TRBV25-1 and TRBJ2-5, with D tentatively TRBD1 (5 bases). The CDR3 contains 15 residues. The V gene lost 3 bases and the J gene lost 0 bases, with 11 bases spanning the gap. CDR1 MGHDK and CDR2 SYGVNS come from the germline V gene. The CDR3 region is CASSEYWGDQETQYF. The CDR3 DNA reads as TGTGCCAGCAGTGAGTATTGGGGCGACCAAGAGACCCAGTACTTC.

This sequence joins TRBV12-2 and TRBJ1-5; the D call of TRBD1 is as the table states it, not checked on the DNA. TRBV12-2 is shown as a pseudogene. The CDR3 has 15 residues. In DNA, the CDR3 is TGTGCAAGTCGCTTAGCGGACAGAACCTATCAGCCCCAGCATTTT. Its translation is CASRLADRTYQPQHF.

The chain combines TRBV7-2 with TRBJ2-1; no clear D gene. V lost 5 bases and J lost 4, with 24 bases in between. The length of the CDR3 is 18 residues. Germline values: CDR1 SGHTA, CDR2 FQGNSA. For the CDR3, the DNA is TGTGCCAGCAGCACACCAACCCCCGTGGTCCGAAGTTACAATGAGCAGTTCTTC. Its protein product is CASSTPTPVVRSYNEQFF.

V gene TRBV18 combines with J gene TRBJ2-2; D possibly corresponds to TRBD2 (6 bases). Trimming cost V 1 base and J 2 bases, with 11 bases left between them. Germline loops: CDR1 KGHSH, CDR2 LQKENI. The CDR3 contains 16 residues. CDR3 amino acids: CASSPRSGGNTGELFF. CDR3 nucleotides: TGTGCCAGCTCACCACGTTCCGGGGGAAACACCGGGGAGCTGTTTTTT.

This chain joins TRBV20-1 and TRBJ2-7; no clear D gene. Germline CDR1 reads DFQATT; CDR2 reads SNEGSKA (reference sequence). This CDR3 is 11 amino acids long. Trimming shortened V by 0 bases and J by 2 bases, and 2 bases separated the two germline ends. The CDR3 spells CSARETYEQYF. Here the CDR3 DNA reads TGCAGTGCTAGAGAAACCTACGAGCAGTACTTC.

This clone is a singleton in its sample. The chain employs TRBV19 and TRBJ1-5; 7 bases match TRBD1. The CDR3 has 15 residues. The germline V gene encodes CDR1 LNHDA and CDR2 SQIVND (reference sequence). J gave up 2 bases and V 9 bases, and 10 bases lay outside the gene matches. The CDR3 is CASSQTTGGNQPQHF. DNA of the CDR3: TGTGCCAGCAGTCAAACTACAGGGGGCAATCAGCCCCAGCATTTT. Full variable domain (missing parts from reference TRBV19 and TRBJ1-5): DGGITQSPKYLFRKEGQNVTLSCEQNLNHDAMYWYRQDPGQGLRLIYYSQIVNDFQKGDIAEGYSVSREKKESFPLTVTSAQKNPTAFYLCASSQTTGGNQPQHFGDGTRLSIL.

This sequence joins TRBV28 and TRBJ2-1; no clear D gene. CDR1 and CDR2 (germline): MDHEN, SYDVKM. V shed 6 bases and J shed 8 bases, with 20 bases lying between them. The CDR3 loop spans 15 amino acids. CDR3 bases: TGTGCCAGCAGCACGAGAGGCAGTGGAATCGATGAGCAGTTCTTC. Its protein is CASSTRGSGIDEQFF.

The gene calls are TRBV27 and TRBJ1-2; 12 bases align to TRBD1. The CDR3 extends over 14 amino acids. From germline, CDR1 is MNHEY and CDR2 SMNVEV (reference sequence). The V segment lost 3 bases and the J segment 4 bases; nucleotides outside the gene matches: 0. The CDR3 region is CASSLGQGAYGYTF. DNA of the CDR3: TGTGCCAGCAGTTTGGGACAGGGGGCCTATGGCTACACCTTC.

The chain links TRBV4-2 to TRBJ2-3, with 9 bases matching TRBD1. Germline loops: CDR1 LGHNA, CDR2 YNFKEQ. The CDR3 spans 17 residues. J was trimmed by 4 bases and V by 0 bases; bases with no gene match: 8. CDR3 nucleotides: TGTGCCAGCAGCCAAGAGACTGGGACAGGGCAAGCAGATACGCAGTATTTT. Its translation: CASSQETGTGQADTQYF.

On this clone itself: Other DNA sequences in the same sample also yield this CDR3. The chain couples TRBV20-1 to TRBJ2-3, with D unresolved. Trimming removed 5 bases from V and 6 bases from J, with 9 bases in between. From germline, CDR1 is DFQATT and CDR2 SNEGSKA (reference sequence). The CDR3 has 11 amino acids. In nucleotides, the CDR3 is TGCAGTGCTCGGGCGGCGGATACGCAGTATTTT. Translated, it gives CSARAADTQYF.

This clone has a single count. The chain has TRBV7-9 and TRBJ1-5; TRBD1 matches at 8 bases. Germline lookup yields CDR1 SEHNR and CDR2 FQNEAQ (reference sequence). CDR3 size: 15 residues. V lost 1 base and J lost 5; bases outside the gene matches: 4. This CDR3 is CASSLGAGGDQPQHF. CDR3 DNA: TGTGCCAGCAGCTTAGGCGCAGGGGGCGATCAGCCCCAGCATTTT.

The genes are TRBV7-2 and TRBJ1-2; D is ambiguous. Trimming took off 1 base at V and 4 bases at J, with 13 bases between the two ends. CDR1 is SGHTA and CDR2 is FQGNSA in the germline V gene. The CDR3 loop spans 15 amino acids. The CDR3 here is CTSSLERSSLYGYTF. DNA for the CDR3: TGTACCAGCAGCTTAGAACGCAGTTCGCTCTATGGCTACACCTTC.

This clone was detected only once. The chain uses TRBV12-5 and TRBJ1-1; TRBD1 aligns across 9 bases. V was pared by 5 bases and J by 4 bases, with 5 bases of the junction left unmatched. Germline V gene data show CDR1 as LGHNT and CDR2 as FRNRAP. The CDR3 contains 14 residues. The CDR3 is CASGGTGFGTEAFF. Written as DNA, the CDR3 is TGTGCTAGTGGTGGGACAGGGTTTGGCACTGAAGCTTTCTTT.

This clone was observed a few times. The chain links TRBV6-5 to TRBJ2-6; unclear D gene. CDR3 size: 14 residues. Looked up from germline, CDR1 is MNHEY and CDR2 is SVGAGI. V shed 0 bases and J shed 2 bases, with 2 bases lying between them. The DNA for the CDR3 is TGTGCCAGCAGTTACTCCCCTGGGGCCAACGTCCTGACTTTC. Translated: CASSYSPGANVLTF.

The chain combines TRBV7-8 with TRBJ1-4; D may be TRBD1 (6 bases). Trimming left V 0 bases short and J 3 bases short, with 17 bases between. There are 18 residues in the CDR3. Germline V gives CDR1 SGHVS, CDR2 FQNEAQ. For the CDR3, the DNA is TGTGCCAGCAGCTTAGCGCGTAGGGGGGGATCGGCTAATGAAAAACTGTTTTTT. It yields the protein CASSLARRGGSANEKLFF.

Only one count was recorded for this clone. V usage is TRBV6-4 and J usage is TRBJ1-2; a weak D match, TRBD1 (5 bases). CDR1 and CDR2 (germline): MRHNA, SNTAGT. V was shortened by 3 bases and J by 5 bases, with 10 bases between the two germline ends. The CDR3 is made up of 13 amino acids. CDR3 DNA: TGTGCCAGCAGTGAAGGGGAGAATTATGGCTACACCTTC. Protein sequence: CASSEGENYGYTF.

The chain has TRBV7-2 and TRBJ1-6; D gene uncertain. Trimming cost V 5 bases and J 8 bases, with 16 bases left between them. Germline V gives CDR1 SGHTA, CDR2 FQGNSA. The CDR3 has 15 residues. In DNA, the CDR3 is TGTGCCAGCAGCGCCCACTCCCGTGGGGATTCACCCCTCCACTTT. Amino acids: CASSAHSRGDSPLHF.

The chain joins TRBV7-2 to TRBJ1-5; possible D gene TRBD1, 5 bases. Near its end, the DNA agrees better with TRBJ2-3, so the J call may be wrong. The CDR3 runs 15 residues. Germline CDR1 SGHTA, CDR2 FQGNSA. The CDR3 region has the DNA TGTGCCAGCAGCCCCGCCAGGGCCGGCAATCAGCCCCAGTATTTT. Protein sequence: CASSPARAGNQPQYF.

The chain's CDR3 is CASSNGGRNEKLFF. The CDR3 nucleotides are TGCGCCAGCAGCAACGGGGGGAGAAACGAAAAACTGTTTTTT. The chain carries TRBV5-1 and TRBJ1-4; weak D call: TRBD1 (5 bases). The CDR3 runs to 14 residues. Germline V gives CDR1 SGHRS, CDR2 YFSETQ. V was trimmed by 4 bases and J by 8 bases, leaving 15 bases between them.

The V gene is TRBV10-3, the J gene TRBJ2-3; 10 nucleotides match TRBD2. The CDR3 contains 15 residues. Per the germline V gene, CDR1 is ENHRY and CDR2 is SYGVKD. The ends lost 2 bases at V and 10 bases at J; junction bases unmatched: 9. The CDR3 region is CAISEVAGGEEAQYF. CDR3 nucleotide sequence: TGTGCCATCAGTGAGGTAGCGGGAGGCGAGGAGGCGCAGTATTTT.

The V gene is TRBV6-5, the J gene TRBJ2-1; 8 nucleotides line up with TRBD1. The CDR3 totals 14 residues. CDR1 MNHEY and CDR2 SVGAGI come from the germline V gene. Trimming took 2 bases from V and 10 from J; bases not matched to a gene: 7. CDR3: CASSYLIRTGEQFF. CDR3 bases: TGTGCCAGCAGTTACCTGATTAGGACAGGGGAGCAGTTCTTC.

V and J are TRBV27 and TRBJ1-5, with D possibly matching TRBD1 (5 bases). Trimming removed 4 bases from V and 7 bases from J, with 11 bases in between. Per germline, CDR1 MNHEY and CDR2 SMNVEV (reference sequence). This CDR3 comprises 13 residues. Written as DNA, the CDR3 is TGTGCCAGCAGTTCGTTCGACAGACAGCCCCAGCATTTT. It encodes CASSSFDRQPQHF.

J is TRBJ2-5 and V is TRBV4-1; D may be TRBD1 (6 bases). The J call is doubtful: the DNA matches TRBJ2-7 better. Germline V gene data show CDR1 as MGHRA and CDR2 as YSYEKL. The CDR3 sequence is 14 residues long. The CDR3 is CASSEAGTTYEQYF. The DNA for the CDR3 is TGCGCCAGCAGCGAAGCCGGGACAACCTACGAGCAGTACTTC.

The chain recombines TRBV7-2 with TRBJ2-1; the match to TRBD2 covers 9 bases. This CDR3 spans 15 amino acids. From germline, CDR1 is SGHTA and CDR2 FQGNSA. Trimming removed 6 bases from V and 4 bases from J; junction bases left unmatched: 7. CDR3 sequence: CASRYSGSVYNEQFF. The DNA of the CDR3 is TGTGCCAGCAGATATAGCGGGAGTGTTTACAATGAGCAGTTCTTC.